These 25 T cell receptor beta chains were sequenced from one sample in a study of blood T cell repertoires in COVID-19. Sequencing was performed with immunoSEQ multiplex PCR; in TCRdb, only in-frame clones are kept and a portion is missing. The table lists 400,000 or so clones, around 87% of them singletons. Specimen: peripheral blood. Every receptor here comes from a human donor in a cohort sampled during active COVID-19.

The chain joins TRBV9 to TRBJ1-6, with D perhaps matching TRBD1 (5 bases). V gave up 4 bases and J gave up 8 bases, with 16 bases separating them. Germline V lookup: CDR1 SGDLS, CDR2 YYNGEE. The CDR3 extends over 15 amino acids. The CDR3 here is CASSSSGHPDSPLHF. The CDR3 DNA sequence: TGTGCCAGCAGCTCATCTGGACATCCTGATTCACCCCTCCACTTT.

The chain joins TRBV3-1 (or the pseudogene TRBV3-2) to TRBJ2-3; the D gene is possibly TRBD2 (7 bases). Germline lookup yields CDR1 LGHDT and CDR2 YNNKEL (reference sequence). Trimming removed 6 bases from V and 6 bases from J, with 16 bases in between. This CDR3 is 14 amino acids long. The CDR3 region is CASRERGGADTQYF. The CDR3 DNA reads TGTGCCAGCAGAGAGAGAGGGGGGGCGGATACGCAGTATTTT.

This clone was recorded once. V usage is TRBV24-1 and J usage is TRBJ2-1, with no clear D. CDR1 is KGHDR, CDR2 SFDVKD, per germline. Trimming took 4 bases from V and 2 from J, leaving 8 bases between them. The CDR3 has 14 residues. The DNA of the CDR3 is TGTGCCACCAGTGACCCTATGGCCTACAATGAGCAGTTCTTC. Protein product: CATSDPMAYNEQFF.

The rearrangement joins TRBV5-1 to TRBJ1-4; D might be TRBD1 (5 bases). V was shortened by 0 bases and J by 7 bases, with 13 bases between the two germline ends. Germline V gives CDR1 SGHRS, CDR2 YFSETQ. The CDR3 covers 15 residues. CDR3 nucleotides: TGCGCCAGCAGCTTGGTGCGGGGCCCCCTTGAAAAACTGTTTTTT. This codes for CASSLVRGPLEKLFF.

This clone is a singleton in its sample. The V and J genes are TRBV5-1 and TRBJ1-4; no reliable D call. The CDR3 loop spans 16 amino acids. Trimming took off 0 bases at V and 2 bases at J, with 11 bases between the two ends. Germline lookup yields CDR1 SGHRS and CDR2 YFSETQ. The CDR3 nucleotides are TGCGCCAGCAGCTTGGCCGGCGGGGTTACTAATGAAAAACTGTTTTTT. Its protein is CASSLAGGVTNEKLFF.

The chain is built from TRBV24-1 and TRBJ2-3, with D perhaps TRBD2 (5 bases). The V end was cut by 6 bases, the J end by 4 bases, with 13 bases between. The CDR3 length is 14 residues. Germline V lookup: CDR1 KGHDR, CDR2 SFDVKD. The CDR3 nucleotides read TGTGCCACCAGTACAAAATTCGGGGCAGATACGCAGTATTTT. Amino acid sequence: CATSTKFGADTQYF.

In DNA form, the CDR3 reads TGTGCCAGCAGCAGCCGGGACACCAAGAATGAGCAGTTCTTC. This translates into CASSSRDTKNEQFF. The chain combines TRBV7-3 with TRBJ2-1; TRBD1 is a possible D gene (6 bases). Germline CDR1 and CDR2: SGHTA and FQGTGA. V dropped 5 bases and J dropped 7 bases, with 15 bases sitting between them. This CDR3 has 14 amino acids.

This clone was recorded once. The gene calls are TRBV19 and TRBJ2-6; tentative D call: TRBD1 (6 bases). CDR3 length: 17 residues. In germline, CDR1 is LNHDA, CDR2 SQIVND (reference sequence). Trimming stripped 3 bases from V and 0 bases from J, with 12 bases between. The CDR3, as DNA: TGTGCCAGTAGTATCAGGGGACGGTCCTCTGGGGCCAACGTCCTGACTTTC. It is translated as CASSIRGRSSGANVLTF.

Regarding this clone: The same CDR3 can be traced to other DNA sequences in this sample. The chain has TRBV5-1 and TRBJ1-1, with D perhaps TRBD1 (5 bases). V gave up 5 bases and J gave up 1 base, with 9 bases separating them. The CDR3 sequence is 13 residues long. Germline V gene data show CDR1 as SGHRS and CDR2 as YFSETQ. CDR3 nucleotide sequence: TGCGCCAGCAGTTCCCAGGGGAACACTGAAGCTTTCTTT. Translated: CASSSQGNTEAFF.

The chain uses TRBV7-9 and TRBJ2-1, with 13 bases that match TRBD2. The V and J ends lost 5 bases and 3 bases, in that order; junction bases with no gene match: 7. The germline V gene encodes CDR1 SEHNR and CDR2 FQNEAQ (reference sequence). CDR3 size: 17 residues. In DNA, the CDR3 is TGTGCCAGCAGCCCGAGGGGACTAGCGGGACGCTACAATGAGCAGTTCTTC. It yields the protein CASSPRGLAGRYNEQFF.

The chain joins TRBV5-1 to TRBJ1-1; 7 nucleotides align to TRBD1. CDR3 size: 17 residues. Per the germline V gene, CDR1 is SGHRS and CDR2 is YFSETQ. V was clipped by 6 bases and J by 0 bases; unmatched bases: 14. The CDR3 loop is CASTEGAHNGVNTEAFF. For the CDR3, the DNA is TGCGCCAGCACCGAGGGGGCTCACAACGGGGTGAACACTGAAGCTTTCTTT.

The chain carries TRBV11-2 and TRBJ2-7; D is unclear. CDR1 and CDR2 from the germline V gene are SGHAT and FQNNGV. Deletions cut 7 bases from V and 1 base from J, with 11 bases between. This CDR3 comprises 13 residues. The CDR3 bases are TGTGCCAGCATGAGCCTCCCATCCTACGAGCAGTACTTC. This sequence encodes CASMSLPSYEQYF.

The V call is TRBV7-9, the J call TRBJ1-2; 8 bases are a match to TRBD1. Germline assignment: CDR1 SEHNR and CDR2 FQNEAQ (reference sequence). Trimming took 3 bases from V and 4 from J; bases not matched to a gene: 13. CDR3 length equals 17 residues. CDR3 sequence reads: CASSFEMDRAVIYGYTF. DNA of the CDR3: TGTGCCAGCAGCTTTGAGATGGACAGGGCGGTAATCTATGGCTACACCTTC.

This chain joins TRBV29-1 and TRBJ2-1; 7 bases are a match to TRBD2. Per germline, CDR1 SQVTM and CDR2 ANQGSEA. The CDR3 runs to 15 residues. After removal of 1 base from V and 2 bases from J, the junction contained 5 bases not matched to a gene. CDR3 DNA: TGCAGCGTTGAAGGAGGGAGGGAACCCTACAATGAGCAGTTCTTC. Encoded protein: CSVEGGREPYNEQFF.

In nucleotides, the CDR3 is TGTGCCAGCAGCCAAGATCCCCTGGGGGCCAAGACCCAGTACTTC. Protein sequence: CASSQDPLGAKTQYF. The chain carries TRBV3-1 (or the pseudogene TRBV3-2) and TRBJ2-5; D possibly corresponds to TRBD1 (6 bases). Trimming took 0 bases from V and 6 from J, leaving 14 bases between them. The length of the CDR3 is 15 residues. Germline CDR1 reads LGHDT; CDR2 reads YNNKEL (reference sequence).

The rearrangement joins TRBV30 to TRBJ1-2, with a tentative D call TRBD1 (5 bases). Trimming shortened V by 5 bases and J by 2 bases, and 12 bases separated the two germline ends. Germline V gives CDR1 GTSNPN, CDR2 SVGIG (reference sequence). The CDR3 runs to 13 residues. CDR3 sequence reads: CAWSYDRNYGYTF. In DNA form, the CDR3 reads TGTGCCTGGTCCTATGACAGAAACTATGGCTACACCTTC. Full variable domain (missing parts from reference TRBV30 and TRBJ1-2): SQTIHQWPATLVQPVGSPLSLECTVEGTSNPNLYWYRQAAGRGLQLLFYSVGIGQISSEVPQNLSASRPQDRQFILSSKKLLLSDSGFYLCAWSYDRNYGYTFGSGTRLTVV.

The CDR3 is CAWSVGDSKNIQYF. CDR3 DNA: TGTGCCTGGAGTGTCGGGGACTCCAAAAACATTCAGTACTTC. The chain has TRBV30 and TRBJ2-4; weak D call: TRBD2 (6 bases). The length of the CDR3 is 14 residues. The V gene lost 0 bases and the J gene lost 2 bases, with 8 bases spanning the gap. Germline CDR1 GTSNPN, CDR2 SVGIG (reference sequence).

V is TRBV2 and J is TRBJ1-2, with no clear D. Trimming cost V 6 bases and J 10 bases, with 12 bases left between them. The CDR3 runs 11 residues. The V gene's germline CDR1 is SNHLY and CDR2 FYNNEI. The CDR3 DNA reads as TGTGCCAGCAGCGGTGAAGTTAACTACACCTTC. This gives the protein CASSGEVNYTF. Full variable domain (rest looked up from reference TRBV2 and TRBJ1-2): EPEVTQTPSHQVTQMGQEVILRCVPISNHLYFYWYRQILGQKVEFLVSFYNNEISEKSEIFDDQFSVERPDGSNFTLKIRSTKLEDSAMYFCASSGEVNYTFGSGTRLTVV.

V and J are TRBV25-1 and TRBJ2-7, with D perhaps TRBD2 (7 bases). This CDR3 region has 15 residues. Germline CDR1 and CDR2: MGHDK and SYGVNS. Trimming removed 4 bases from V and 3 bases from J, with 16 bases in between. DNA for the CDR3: TGTGCCAGCAGTGTGGGAGGGGGGAGAAGCTACGAGCAGTACTTC. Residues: CASSVGGGRSYEQYF.

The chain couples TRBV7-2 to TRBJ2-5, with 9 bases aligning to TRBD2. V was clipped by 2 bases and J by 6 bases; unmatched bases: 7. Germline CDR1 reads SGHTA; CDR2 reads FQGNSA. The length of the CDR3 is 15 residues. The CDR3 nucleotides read TGTGCCAGCAGCTTAATGGCTAGCGGGGTGAAGACCCAGTACTTC. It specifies CASSLMASGVKTQYF.

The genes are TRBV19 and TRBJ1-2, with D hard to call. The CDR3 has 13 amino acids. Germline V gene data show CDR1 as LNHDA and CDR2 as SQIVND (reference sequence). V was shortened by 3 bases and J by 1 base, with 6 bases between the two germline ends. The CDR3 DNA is TGTGCCAGTAGTATCAGGTTTAACTATGGCTACACCTTC. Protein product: CASSIRFNYGYTF.

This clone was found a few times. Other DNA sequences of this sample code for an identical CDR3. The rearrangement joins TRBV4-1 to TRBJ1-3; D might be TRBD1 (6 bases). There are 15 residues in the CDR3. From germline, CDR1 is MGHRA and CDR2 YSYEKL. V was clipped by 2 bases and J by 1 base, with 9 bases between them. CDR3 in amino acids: CASSQNQGSGNTIYF. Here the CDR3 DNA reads TGCGCCAGCAGCCAAAACCAGGGGTCTGGAAACACCATATATTTT.

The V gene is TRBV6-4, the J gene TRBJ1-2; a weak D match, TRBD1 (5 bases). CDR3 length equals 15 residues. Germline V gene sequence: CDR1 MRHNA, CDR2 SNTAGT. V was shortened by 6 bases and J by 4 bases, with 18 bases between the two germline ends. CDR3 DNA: TGTGCCAGCAGGCTGGAGGGCCAGGGTCGCTATGGCTACACCTTC. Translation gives CASRLEGQGRYGYTF.

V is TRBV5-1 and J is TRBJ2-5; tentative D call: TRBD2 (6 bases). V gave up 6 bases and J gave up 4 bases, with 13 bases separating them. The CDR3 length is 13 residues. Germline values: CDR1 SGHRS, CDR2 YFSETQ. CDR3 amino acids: CASTAGSLETQYF. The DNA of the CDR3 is TGCGCCAGCACCGCGGGATCTCTAGAGACCCAGTACTTC.

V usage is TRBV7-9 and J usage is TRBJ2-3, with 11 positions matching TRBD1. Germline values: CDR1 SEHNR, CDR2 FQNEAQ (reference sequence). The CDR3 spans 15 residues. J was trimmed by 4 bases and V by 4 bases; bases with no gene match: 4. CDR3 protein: CASSSEGQGADTQYF. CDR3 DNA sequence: TGTGCCAGCAGCTCAGAGGGACAGGGGGCAGATACGCAGTATTTT. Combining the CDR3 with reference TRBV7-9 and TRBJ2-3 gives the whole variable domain DTGVSQNPRHKITKRGQNVTFRCDPISEHNRLYWYRQTLGQGPEFLTYFQNEAQLEKSRLLSDRFSAERPKGSFSTLEIQRTEQGDSAMYLCASSSEGQGADTQYFGPGTRLTVL.